The present entry profiles one T cell receptor (beta chain) with its context. Its antigen is undetermined. A single record per CDR3 protein comes from TCRdb applying MiXCR to the 5' RACE reads. The sample has about 890,000 distinct CDR3 sequences; approximately 13% are singletons. These data come from a study of identical twins. Study-wide points: Excess twin sharing in beta out-of-frame sequences was weaker. Part of the zero-insertion signal could reflect confounding by invariant MAIT and iNKT cells.

The CDR3 runs 15 residues. V lost 4 bases to trimming and J lost 4 bases, with 14 bases between them. These data were also filed under a second study, of yellow fever vaccine responses in identical twins.

This TCR derives from a woman aged 18-29 years in good health. The J gene is TRBJ1-5, the V gene TRBV12-3 or TRBV12-4; the D gene is possibly TRBD1 (6 bases). The sample consisted of PBMCs. CDR3 sequence (DNA): TGTGCCAGCAGTTCGGGACAAGCCCTTAATCAGCCCCAGCATTTT. Protein product: CASSSGQALNQPQHF.